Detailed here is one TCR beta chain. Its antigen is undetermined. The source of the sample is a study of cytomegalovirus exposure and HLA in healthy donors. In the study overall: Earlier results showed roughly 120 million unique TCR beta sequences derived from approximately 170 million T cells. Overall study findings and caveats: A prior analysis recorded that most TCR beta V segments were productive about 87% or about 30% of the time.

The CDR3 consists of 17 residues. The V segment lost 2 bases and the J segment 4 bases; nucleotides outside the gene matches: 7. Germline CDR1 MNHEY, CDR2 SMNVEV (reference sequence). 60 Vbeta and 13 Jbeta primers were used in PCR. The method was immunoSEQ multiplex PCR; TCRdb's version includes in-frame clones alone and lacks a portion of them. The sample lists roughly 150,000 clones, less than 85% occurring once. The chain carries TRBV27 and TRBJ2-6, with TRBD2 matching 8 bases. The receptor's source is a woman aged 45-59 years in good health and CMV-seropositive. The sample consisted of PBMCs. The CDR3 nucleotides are TGTGCCAGCAGTTTAGGGCGGGGGGCAGGGGGGGCCAACGTCCTGACTTTC. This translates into CASSLGRGAGGANVLTF.